The T cell receptor (beta chain) described here comes from a study of T cell repertoires in cytomegalovirus infection. Study-wide context: CMV epitopes in the study were HLA-C-restricted (recently identified) and HLA-B-restricted (well studied). Public TCR beta signatures provided an indication of both CMV infection and a matching HLA type. Study results and caveats: CMV-specific HLA-C-restricted TCR beta clonotypes dominated the ex vivo response.

Of note for this clonotype: Its matching antigen is unknown.

TCRdb independently ran MiXCR on the reads; one entry per CDR3 protein. The sample lists roughly 570,000 distinct CDR3 sequences; 35% to 50% were seen once. The sequence derives from a human donor in good health (CMV status not recorded). Some clones in this sample may be carry-over from other donors' samples. Sample: cultured PBMCs, taken from culture after CMV antigen stimulation.

DNA of the CDR3: TGTGCCAGCAGCTTAAACAGGGCTGAAAAACTGTTTTTT. Its translation: CASSLNRAEKLFF. The V gene is TRBV7-2, the J gene TRBJ1-4; D might be TRBD1 (6 bases). Trimming took off 2 bases at V and 7 bases at J, with 8 bases between the two ends. From germline, CDR1 is SGHTA and CDR2 FQGNSA. The CDR3 totals 13 residues.